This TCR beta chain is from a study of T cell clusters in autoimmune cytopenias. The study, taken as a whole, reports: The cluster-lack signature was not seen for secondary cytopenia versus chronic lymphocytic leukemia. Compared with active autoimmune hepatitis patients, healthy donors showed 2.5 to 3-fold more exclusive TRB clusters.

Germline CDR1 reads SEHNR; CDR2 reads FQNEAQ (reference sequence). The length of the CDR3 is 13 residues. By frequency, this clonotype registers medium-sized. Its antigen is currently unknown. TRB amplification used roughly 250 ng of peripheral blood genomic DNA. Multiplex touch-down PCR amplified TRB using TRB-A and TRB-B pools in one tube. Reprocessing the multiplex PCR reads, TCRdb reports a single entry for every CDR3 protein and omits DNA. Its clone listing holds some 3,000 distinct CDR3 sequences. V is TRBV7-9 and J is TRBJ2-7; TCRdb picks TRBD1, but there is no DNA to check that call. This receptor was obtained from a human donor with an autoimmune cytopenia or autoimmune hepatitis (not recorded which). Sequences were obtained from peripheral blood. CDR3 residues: CASSFGTGHEQYF.